This passage covers 27 T cell receptor beta chains from one sample sequenced in a study of blood T cell repertoires in COVID-19. The assay was immunoSEQ multiplex PCR, and TCRdb's table has in-frame clones only and misses some. The repertoire holds around 220,000 clones, with around 90% as singletons. Sequencing was done on a sample of PBMCs or T cells enriched from blood (not recorded which). The receptor set was obtained from a man aged 30 to 39 who had been exposed to COVID-19.

V gene TRBV30 combines with J gene TRBJ1-2, with TRBD1 as a possible D gene (6 bases). Trimming took off 0 bases at V and 4 bases at J, with 9 bases between the two ends. Per the germline V gene, CDR1 is GTSNPN and CDR2 is SVGIG (reference sequence). The CDR3 runs to 13 residues. As DNA, the CDR3 is TGTGCCTGGAGTGTGGACAGCCCCTATGGCTACACCTTC. This sequence encodes CAWSVDSPYGYTF.

The rearrangement joins TRBV7-6 to TRBJ1-6; D might be TRBD1 (5 bases). There are 14 residues in the CDR3. Trimming stripped 5 bases from V and 9 bases from J, with 14 bases between. Germline V gives CDR1 SGHVS, CDR2 FNYEAQ. The CDR3 region is CASSRRQGSSPLHF. The CDR3 coding sequence is TGTGCCAGCAGCCGCCGCCAGGGAAGTTCACCCCTCCACTTT.

The CDR3 protein is CASALGTVAKNIQYF. CDR3 sequence (DNA): TGCGCCAGCGCATTAGGGACAGTAGCCAAAAACATTCAGTACTTC. The V and J genes are TRBV5-1 and TRBJ2-4; TRBD1 aligns across 7 bases. Germline CDR1 reads SGHRS; CDR2 reads YFSETQ. This CDR3 region has 15 residues. V gave up 7 bases and J gave up 0 bases; unmatched junction bases: 7.

The chain is built from TRBV3-1 (or the pseudogene TRBV3-2) and TRBJ1-1; D is perhaps TRBD1 (6 bases). Germline loops: CDR1 LGHDT, CDR2 YNNKEL (reference sequence). The ends were cut back, 2 bases at V and 3 bases at J, with 7 bases in the middle. The CDR3 is 13 residues long. This CDR3 is CASSQTGYTEAFF. CDR3 sequence (DNA): TGTGCCAGCAGCCAAACAGGGTACACTGAAGCTTTCTTT.

This clone was seen ten or more times. The chain uses TRBV5-1 and TRBJ1-3; 7 nucleotides line up with TRBD1. The CDR3 extends over 16 amino acids. J was trimmed by 8 bases and V by 4 bases; bases with no gene match: 15. Germline CDR1 is SGHRS and CDR2 is YFSETQ. The CDR3 sequence is CASSAGAGTELDTIYF. The CDR3 nucleotides read TGCGCCAGCAGCGCCGGAGCCGGGACAGAGTTGGACACCATATATTTT. The full variable domain, its missing parts supplied by reference TRBV5-1 and TRBJ1-3, is KAGVTQTPRYLIKTRGQQVTLSCSPISGHRSVSWYQQTPGQGLQFLFEYFSETQRNKGNFPGRFSGRQFSNSRSEMNVSTLELGDSALYLCASSAGAGTELDTIYFGEGSWLTVV.

The chain joins TRBV12-3 or TRBV12-4 to TRBJ1-2, with a weak D call TRBD1 (6 bases). CDR3 size: 12 residues. Trimming took off 3 bases at V and 7 bases at J, with 9 bases between the two ends. Here the CDR3 reads CASSLGALGYTF. CDR3 DNA: TGTGCCAGCAGTTTGGGGGCGCTTGGCTACACCTTC.

There are a few counts of this clone. J is TRBJ1-4 and V is TRBV7-9; no reliable D call. CDR3 length equals 13 residues. The germline CDR1 and CDR2 sequences are SEHNR and FQNEAQ (reference sequence). V shed 5 bases and J shed 7 bases, with 11 bases lying between them. CDR3 sequence reads: CASSQPGGEKLFF. In DNA form, the CDR3 reads TGTGCCAGCAGCCAGCCAGGTGGTGAAAAACTGTTTTTT.

This rearrangement joins TRBV10-1 to TRBJ2-7, with D tentatively TRBD1 (6 bases). The CDR3 contains 14 residues. Germline CDR1 WNHNN, CDR2 SYGVQD (reference sequence). Trimming pared 3 bases from V and 3 bases from J, leaving 12 bases between. The CDR3 loop is CASSDTGRSYEQYF. The CDR3 coding sequence is TGCGCCAGCAGTGACACAGGGAGAAGCTACGAGCAGTACTTC.

CDR3 coding DNA: TGTGCCAGCAGCTTATCTAGCGGGGGTAAAGAGACCCAGTACTTC. Residues: CASSLSSGGKETQYF. The chain couples TRBV7-9 to TRBJ2-5; the match to TRBD2 covers 10 bases. V gave up 2 bases and J gave up 3 bases; unmatched junction bases: 3. The CDR3 extends over 15 amino acids. Germline CDR1 SEHNR, CDR2 FQNEAQ (reference sequence).

The V gene is TRBV7-2, the J gene TRBJ1-5, with TRBD1 matching 8 bases. The CDR3 runs 15 residues. Trimming at V came to 4 bases and at J to 7 bases, leaving 9 bases not matched to a gene. Germline V CDR1 and CDR2: SGHTA, FQGNSA. DNA for the CDR3: TGTGCCAGCAGCTACCGACAGGGGATGGCGCAGCCCCAGCATTTT. Translating it yields CASSYRQGMAQPQHF. Drawing the rest from reference TRBV7-2 and TRBJ1-5, the complete variable domain is GAGVSQSPSNKVTEKGKDVELRCDPISGHTALYWYRQSLGQGLEFLIYFQGNSAPDKSGLPSDRFSAERTGGSVSTLTIQRTQQEDSAVYLCASSYRQGMAQPQHFGDGTRLSIL.

The rearrangement uses TRBV4-3 and TRBJ2-5; 7 bases align to TRBD1. The CDR3 has 16 amino acids. V lost 3 bases, J lost 0 bases, and 7 bases stayed unmatched. In germline, CDR1 is LGHNA, CDR2 YSLEER. The CDR3 loop is CASSHNSGQYQETQYF. CDR3 in DNA: TGCGCCAGCAGCCATAACTCGGGACAGTACCAAGAGACCCAGTACTTC.

V is TRBV12-5 and J is TRBJ2-3; D is unclear. CDR1 LGHNT and CDR2 FRNRAP come from the germline V gene. The CDR3 is 14 amino acids. Deletions cut 7 bases from V and 0 bases from J, with 11 bases between. CDR3 residues: CASVVGASTDTQYF. CDR3 nucleotide sequence: TGTGCTAGTGTGGTCGGAGCTAGCACAGATACGCAGTATTTT.

In its sample, this clone was seen once. This chain links TRBV6-2 or TRBV6-3 with TRBJ1-5; the D gene is possibly TRBD1 (6 bases). V shed 1 base and J shed 6 bases, with 10 bases lying between them. This CDR3 has 14 amino acids. Germline lookup yields CDR1 MNHEY and CDR2 SVGEGT. The DNA for the CDR3 is TGTGCCAGCAGTTACTTTTCAGGGGCTCAGCCCCAGCATTTT. It encodes CASSYFSGAQPQHF.

The chain carries TRBV7-7 and TRBJ2-5, with D possibly being TRBD2 (5 bases). The V end lost 7 bases, the J end lost 1 base, and 16 bases lay between the germline ends. Germline CDR1 reads SSHAT; CDR2 reads FNYEAQ (reference sequence). The CDR3 length is 15 residues. CDR3 in DNA: TGTGCCAGCAACCTTCGGGGTGACCGCCAAGAGACCCAGTACTTC. Protein: CASNLRGDRQETQYF.

This chain connects TRBV5-4 to TRBJ1-1; unclear D gene. This CDR3 region has 12 residues. Trimming took off 4 bases at V and 2 bases at J, with 6 bases between the two ends. In germline, CDR1 is SGHNT, CDR2 YYREEE (reference sequence). The CDR3 DNA reads as TGTGCCAGCAGCCACATAAACACTGAAGCTTTCTTT. It specifies CASSHINTEAFF. Looking up the rest from reference TRBV5-4 and TRBJ1-1 gives the full variable domain: ETGVTQSPTHLIKTRGQQVTLRCSSQSGHNTVSWYQQALGQGPQFIFQYYREEENGRGNFPPRFSGLQFPNYSSELNVNALELDDSALYLCASSHINTEAFFGQGTRLTVV.

This clone has only one observation. V usage is TRBV3-1 (or the pseudogene TRBV3-2) and J usage is TRBJ1-2, with 10 bases aligning to TRBD1. V lost 4 bases, J lost 1 base, and 6 bases stayed unmatched. This CDR3 spans 16 amino acids. Germline values: CDR1 LGHDT, CDR2 YNNKEL (reference sequence). CDR3 coding DNA: TGTGCCAGCAGCCCGACAGGGGGCTTAGGTAACTATGGCTACACCTTC. It encodes CASSPTGGLGNYGYTF.

This clone turned up a few times. The chain is built from TRBV2 and TRBJ2-5, with a possible D match to TRBD2 (6 bases). The CDR3 has 14 residues. Germline V gene sequence: CDR1 SNHLY, CDR2 FYNNEI. Trimming cost V 7 bases and J 5 bases, with 17 bases left between them. The CDR3 protein is CASTLVGAGETQYF. The CDR3 region has the DNA TGTGCCAGCACCCTCGTCGGGGCGGGGGAGACCCAGTACTTC.

The chain carries TRBV3-1 (or the pseudogene TRBV3-2) and TRBJ1-1; 10 bases are a match to TRBD1. The junction had 14 bases not matched to a gene; V was cut back by 6 bases and J by 10 bases. CDR1 LGHDT and CDR2 YNNKEL come from the germline V gene (reference sequence). The CDR3 contains 15 residues. CDR3 DNA sequence: TGTGCCAGCAGTGCCGGGACAGGGGCCAGTAATAGAGCTTTCTTT. Its protein is CASSAGTGASNRAFF.

The chain links TRBV29-1 to TRBJ1-6; 7 positions agree with TRBD1. Germline V lookup: CDR1 SQVTM, CDR2 ANQGSEA. CDR3 length equals 12 residues. After removal of 6 bases from V and 8 bases from J, the junction contained 4 bases not matched to a gene. The chain's CDR3 is CSVRDSDSPLHF. CDR3 in DNA: TGCAGCGTCCGGGACAGCGATTCACCCCTCCACTTT.

The chain joins TRBV4-1 to TRBJ1-6; 7 nucleotides line up with TRBD1. The germline V gene encodes CDR1 MGHRA and CDR2 YSYEKL. This CDR3 is 15 amino acids long. The trim removed 3 bases at V and 8 bases at J, leaving 7 bases unmatched. The CDR3: CASSQAGTAYSPLHF. DNA for the CDR3: TGCGCCAGCAGCCAGGCCGGGACAGCCTATTCACCCCTCCACTTT.

The chain recombines TRBV2 with TRBJ1-1; D unclear. This CDR3 comprises 12 residues. V was shortened by 4 bases and J by 1 base, with 4 bases between the two germline ends. CDR1 and CDR2 from the germline V gene are SNHLY and FYNNEI. CDR3 residues: CASSAQNTEAFF. As DNA, the CDR3 is TGTGCCAGCAGTGCCCAGAACACTGAAGCTTTCTTT.

This chain uses TRBV14 with TRBJ1-2; TRBD1 matches 7 bases. Germline-derived CDR1 and CDR2 are SGHDN and FVKESK. V shed 1 base and J 5 bases; nucleotides not matched to a gene: 4. The length of the CDR3 is 14 residues. The CDR3 region has the DNA TGTGCCAGCAGCCAAGGACAGGGTGGTTATGGCTACACCTTC. Protein product: CASSQGQGGYGYTF.

The chain carries TRBV7-6 and TRBJ1-6, with D possibly matching TRBD1 (5 bases). This CDR3 contains 16 residues. The V gene's germline CDR1 is SGHVS and CDR2 FNYEAQ. With 1 base removed from V and 9 bases from J, the gap between germline ends came to 16 bases. The chain's CDR3 is CASSLDPGGESSPLHF. CDR3 sequence (DNA): TGTGCCAGCAGCTTAGATCCGGGGGGAGAGAGTTCACCCCTCCACTTT.

This chain links TRBV9 with TRBJ1-4; D remains ambiguous. Germline V gene data show CDR1 as SGDLS and CDR2 as YYNGEE. This CDR3 has 12 residues. Trimming took 0 bases from V and 11 from J, leaving 8 bases between them. The CDR3 DNA follows: TGTGCCAGCAGCGTAGTGAACGGGAAACTGTTTTTT. Protein: CASSVVNGKLFF.

This clone was counted once. The gene calls are TRBV2 and TRBJ1-2; the match to TRBD1 covers 8 bases. Germline V gene data show CDR1 as SNHLY and CDR2 as FYNNEI. This CDR3 has 14 amino acids. With V trimmed by 1 base and J by 7 bases, 5 bases remained unmatched. DNA of the CDR3: TGTGCCAGCAGTGAAGGGACCACAGGGGGTGGCTACACCTTC. Protein product: CASSEGTTGGGYTF.

The V gene is TRBV6-5, the J gene TRBJ1-5; the match to TRBD1 covers 8 bases. With 2 bases clipped from V and 4 bases from J, the junction kept 4 bases outside the gene matches. The CDR3 covers 15 residues. Germline CDR1 MNHEY, CDR2 SVGAGI. The CDR3 DNA follows: TGTGCCAGCAGTTACGCCGGGACAGGTAATCAGCCCCAGCATTTT. Its translation: CASSYAGTGNQPQHF.

The rearrangement joins TRBV7-2 to TRBJ1-1; 7 nucleotides agree with TRBD1. CDR1 and CDR2 (germline): SGHTA, FQGNSA. The CDR3 runs 13 residues. The J segment lost 8 bases and the V segment lost 4 bases, leaving 7 bases of the junction unmatched. The CDR3 coding sequence is TGTGCCAGCAGCTCACCTCCGGGACAGGAAGCTTTCTTT. Translation gives CASSSPPGQEAFF.